Following are 15 T cell receptor beta chains from one sample sequenced in a study of monozygotic twins with inflammatory bowel disease. From its re-call of the 5' RACE reads, TCRdb lists each CDR3 protein once, without DNA. This repertoire comprises about 160,000 distinct CDR3 sequences; its ten largest clones make up 2% to 2.5%. Material for sequencing was blood. These receptors all come from a human donor with ulcerative colitis or Crohn's disease, or a healthy co-twin of an affected twin (not recorded which).

The gene calls are TRBV10-3 and TRBJ2-7; checking the TCRdb D call of TRBD1 is not possible without DNA. The length of the CDR3 is 13 residues. Germline CDR1 and CDR2: ENHRY and SYGVKD. CDR3 in amino acids: CATLGGGVYEQYF.

V is TRBV7-9 and J is TRBJ1-1; absent DNA, TCRdb's TRBD1 call cannot be checked. CDR3 length: 14 residues. Germline CDR1 reads SEHNR; CDR2 reads FQNEAQ (reference sequence). CDR3 in amino acids: CASRRGQTDTEAFF. Drawing the rest from reference TRBV7-9 and TRBJ1-1, the complete variable domain is DTGVSQNPRHKITKRGQNVTFRCDPISEHNRLYWYRQTLGQGPEFLTYFQNEAQLEKSRLLSDRFSAERPKGSFSTLEIQRTEQGDSAMYLCASRRGQTDTEAFFGQGTRLTVV.

The gene calls are TRBV3-1 and TRBJ1-5; with no DNA, the TCRdb D assignment of TRBD1 cannot be verified. The CDR3 has 14 residues. Per germline, CDR1 LGHDT and CDR2 YNNKEL (reference sequence). CDR3 sequence: CASSQEIEGRPQHF. Full variable domain (outside the CDR3, taken from reference TRBV3-1 and TRBJ1-5): DTAVSQTPKYLVTQMGNDKSIKCEQNLGHDTMYWYKQDSKKFLKIMFSYNNKELIINETVPNRFSPKSPDKAHLNLHINSLELGDSAVYFCASSQEIEGRPQHFGDGTRLSIL.

The chain couples TRBV20-1 to TRBJ2-3. This CDR3 has 16 residues. The V gene's germline CDR1 is DFQATT and CDR2 SNEGSKA (reference sequence). The CDR3 here is CSAREVVGISTDTQYF.

The chain recombines TRBV5-4 with TRBJ1-1. The CDR3 spans 13 residues. Germline V lookup: CDR1 SGHNT, CDR2 YYREEE (reference sequence). The CDR3 sequence: CASSAVGYTEAFF.

The rearrangement uses TRBV2 and TRBJ1-2; the TCRdb D gene call, TRBD1, has no DNA to confirm it. The germline V gene has CDR1 SNHLY and CDR2 FYNNEI. The CDR3 length is 15 residues. The CDR3 spells CASTADRGGGYGYTF.

The chain couples TRBV27 to TRBJ2-7; checking the TCRdb D call of TRBD2 is not possible without DNA. Germline assignment: CDR1 MNHEY and CDR2 SMNVEV (reference sequence). There are 13 residues in the CDR3. This CDR3 reads CASGRREGHEQYF.

The chain carries TRBV20-1 and TRBJ1-1; as DNA is missing, the TRBD1 call by TCRdb cannot be tested. Germline assignment: CDR1 DFQATT and CDR2 SNEGSKA (reference sequence). The CDR3 sequence is 15 residues long. The CDR3 sequence is CSASFQTGPNTEAFF.

This chain connects TRBV5-4 to TRBJ2-7; there is no DNA to check the TCRdb D call of TRBD2. The CDR3 totals 15 residues. The germline V gene encodes CDR1 SGHNT and CDR2 YYREEE (reference sequence). The CDR3 sequence is CASSFLTSGAYEQYF.

The chain couples TRBV7-2 to TRBJ1-5. The CDR3 is 12 residues long. Per germline, CDR1 SGHTA and CDR2 FQGNSA. The CDR3 here is CASSLVNQPQHF.

V and J are TRBV28 and TRBJ1-5; there is no DNA to check the TCRdb D call of TRBD1. CDR1 and CDR2 from the germline V gene are MDHEN and SYDVKM. The CDR3 is 15 residues long. CDR3 sequence: CASSLQGYRGQPQHF.

The V gene is TRBV5-1, the J gene TRBJ1-1; TCRdb's assignment of TRBD1 cannot be checked, as there is no DNA. CDR1 is SGHRS and CDR2 is YFSETQ in the germline V gene. The CDR3 is 15 amino acids. Here the CDR3 reads CASSLEGGVGTEAFF.

This chain uses TRBV18 with TRBJ1-1; with no DNA, the TCRdb D assignment of TRBD1 cannot be verified. The CDR3 is 13 residues long. CDR1 and CDR2 from the germline V gene are KGHSH and LQKENI. The CDR3 here is CASSQQGDTEAFF.

This rearrangement joins TRBV20-1 to TRBJ1-1. The germline gives CDR1 DFQATT, CDR2 SNEGSKA (reference sequence). This CDR3 has 14 amino acids. The CDR3 loop is CSAREGSGDTEAFF.

The chain carries TRBV7-2 and TRBJ2-7; TCRdb's assignment of TRBD2 cannot be checked, as there is no DNA. The length of the CDR3 is 16 residues. Germline V lookup: CDR1 SGHTA, CDR2 FQGNSA. CDR3 in amino acids: CASSSTSGAAPGEQYF.